Here is one T cell receptor (beta chain) with its context. Its antigen is still unknown. CDR1 is SGHDT, CDR2 YYEEEE, per germline. CDR3 length: 14 residues. The J segment lost 4 bases and the V segment lost 6 bases, leaving 8 bases of the junction unmatched. This specimen comes from a study of graft-versus-host responses after intestinal transplantation. General observations from the study: Early post-transplant HvG declines tracked with peak circulating GvH clone levels.

Clones were sequenced by immunoSEQ multiplex PCR, and TCRdb holds only the in-frame ones, with some missing. The table includes tens of thousands of clones, more than 85% detected once. The sample here was unstimulated CD8+ T cells sorted from spleen or lymph node cells, taken before intestinal transplant. The TCR originated in a human donor who received an intestinal transplant. The gene calls are TRBV5-6 and TRBJ2-3; the match to TRBD1 covers 7 bases. CDR3 protein: CASTGTEGPDTQYF. The CDR3 bases are TGTGCCAGCACCGGGACAGAGGGCCCAGATACGCAGTATTTT.